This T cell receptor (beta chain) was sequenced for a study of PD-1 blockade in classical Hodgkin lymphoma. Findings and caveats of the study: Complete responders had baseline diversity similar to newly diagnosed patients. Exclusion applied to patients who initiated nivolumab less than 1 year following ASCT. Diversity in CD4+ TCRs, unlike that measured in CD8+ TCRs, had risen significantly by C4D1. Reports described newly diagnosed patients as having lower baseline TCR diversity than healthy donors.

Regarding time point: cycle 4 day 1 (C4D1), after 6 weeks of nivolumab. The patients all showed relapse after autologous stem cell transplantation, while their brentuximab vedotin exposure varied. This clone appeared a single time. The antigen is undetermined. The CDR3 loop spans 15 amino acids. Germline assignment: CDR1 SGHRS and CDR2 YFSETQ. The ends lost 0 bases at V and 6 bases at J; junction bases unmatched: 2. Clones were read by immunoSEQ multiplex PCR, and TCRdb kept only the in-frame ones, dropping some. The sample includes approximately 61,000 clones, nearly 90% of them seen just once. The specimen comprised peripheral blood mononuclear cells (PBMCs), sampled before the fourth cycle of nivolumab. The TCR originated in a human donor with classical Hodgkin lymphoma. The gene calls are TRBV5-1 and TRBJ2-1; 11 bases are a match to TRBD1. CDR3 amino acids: CASSLVGTGGNEQFF. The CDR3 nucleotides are TGCGCCAGCAGCTTGGTGGGGACAGGGGGCAATGAGCAGTTCTTC.